The next 21 T cell receptor beta chains were all read from a single sample in a study of beta chain features in type 1 diabetes. Investigators reverse transcribed all isolated RNA, so they sequenced expressed TCRB transcripts. Produced via immunoSEQ multiplex PCR; TCRdb's table is partial and in-frame only. The sample consists of 200,000 to 250,000 clones, around 65% of them appearing once. Sequencing was done on a sample of naive CD4+ T cells from blood. These receptor sequences come from a man younger than 45 in good health.

There are a few counts of this clone. The chain uses TRBV7-9 and TRBJ2-1; D possibly corresponds to TRBD1 (5 bases). Trimming cost V 2 bases and J 2 bases, with 13 bases left between them. Germline CDR1 reads SEHNR; CDR2 reads FQNEAQ (reference sequence). The CDR3 consists of 16 residues. The CDR3 bases are TGTGCCAGCAGCTTACAGCAGGACATAACCTACAATGAGCAGTTCTTC. Its protein is CASSLQQDITYNEQFF.

This chain links TRBV29-1 with TRBJ2-7; D call uncertain. CDR3 length: 13 amino acids. Between the trimmed V and J ends, which lost 3 bases and 6 bases, there was a span of 15 bases. Germline-derived CDR1 and CDR2 are SQVTM and ANQGSEA. The CDR3 nucleotides are TGCAGCGTTGAGGGGTCCTCACGAGGCGAGCAGTACTTC. Translating it yields CSVEGSSRGEQYF.

The V gene is TRBV5-4, the J gene TRBJ2-3; no definite D call. Per germline, CDR1 SGHNT and CDR2 YYREEE (reference sequence). V was shortened by 0 bases and J by 0 bases, with 5 bases between the two germline ends. This CDR3 has 14 amino acids. The CDR3 bases are TGTGCCAGCAGCTTGGAATACAGCACAGATACGCAGTATTTT. This codes for CASSLEYSTDTQYF.

The rearrangement uses TRBV30 and TRBJ2-5, with 9 positions matching TRBD2. Germline CDR1 GTSNPN, CDR2 SVGIG (reference sequence). After removal of 8 bases from V and 3 bases from J, the junction contained 7 bases not matched to a gene. The CDR3 runs 13 residues. The CDR3 coding sequence is TGTGCCGTAGGACTAGCGAACGAAGAGACCCAGTACTTC. Amino acids: CAVGLANEETQYF.

CDR3 sequence (DNA): TGTGCCAGCAGGCGGGACCCTACCTACAATGAGCAGTTCTTC. Encoded protein: CASRRDPTYNEQFF. The gene calls are TRBV11-2 and TRBJ2-1; a weak D match, TRBD2 (6 bases). V was trimmed by 6 bases and J by 2 bases, leaving 11 bases between them. The germline V gene has CDR1 SGHAT and CDR2 FQNNGV. CDR3 size: 14 residues. Drawing the rest from reference TRBV11-2 and TRBJ2-1, the complete variable domain is EAGVAQSPRYKIIEKRQSVAFWCNPISGHATLYWYQQILGQGPKLLIQFQNNGVVDDSQLPKDRFSAERLKGVDSTLKIQPAKLEDSAVYLCASRRDPTYNEQFFGPGTRLTVL.

This clone was seen more than once but under ten times. The genes are TRBV29-1 and TRBJ2-1; the D call may be TRBD1 or TRBD2 (5 bases each). The CDR3 is made up of 15 amino acids. The V end was cut by 4 bases, the J end by 0 bases, with 13 bases between. Per the germline V gene, CDR1 is SQVTM and CDR2 is ANQGSEA. DNA of the CDR3: TGCAGCGTTGCCTCGTTCGGGGCCTCCTACAATGAGCAGTTCTTC. Amino acids: CSVASFGASYNEQFF.

The rearrangement joins TRBV5-1 to TRBJ2-5; D not resolved. CDR1 is SGHRS, CDR2 YFSETQ, per germline. V lost 1 base and J lost 7, with 11 bases in between. The length of the CDR3 is 13 residues. CDR3 in DNA: TGCGCCAGCAGCTTGCTTGAGGAAGGGACCCAGTACTTC. Protein sequence: CASSLLEEGTQYF.

Written as DNA, the CDR3 is TGCAGCGTTGTACGCCACCTCAAATCCAATCCTGGCTACACCTTC. Its translation is CSVVRHLKSNPGYTF. The rearrangement joins TRBV29-1 to TRBJ1-2; D remains unclear. Between the trimmed V and J ends, which lost 4 bases and 7 bases, there was a span of 22 bases. There are 15 residues in the CDR3. Per germline, CDR1 SQVTM and CDR2 ANQGSEA.

The CDR3 region is CASSESITGGTQYF. CDR3 in DNA: TGCGCCAGCAGTGAGTCGATAACGGGAGGGACCCAGTACTTC. The V call is TRBV10-1, the J call TRBJ2-5, with TRBD2 matching 7 bases. Germline V gene lookup returns CDR1 WNHNN and CDR2 SYGVQD (reference sequence). Trimming cost V 0 bases and J 7 bases; bases outside gene matches: 5. CDR3 length equals 14 residues.

This clone was seen more than once but under ten times. The rearrangement uses TRBV29-1 and TRBJ2-5; TRBD2 matches at 7 bases. With 6 bases clipped from V and 4 bases from J, the junction kept 5 bases outside the gene matches. This CDR3 contains 12 residues. Germline V lookup: CDR1 SQVTM, CDR2 ANQGSEA. The CDR3 nucleotides are TGCAGCGTCTCTAGCGGCTCAGAGACCCAGTACTTC. This encodes CSVSSGSETQYF.

The V call is TRBV4-3, the J call TRBJ1-1, with D possibly TRBD1 on 6 matching bases. Deletions cut 0 bases from V and 10 bases from J, with 15 bases between. This CDR3 region has 14 residues. From germline, CDR1 is LGHNA and CDR2 YSLEER. The CDR3 sequence is CASSQETGSKGAFF. CDR3 DNA sequence: TGCGCCAGCAGCCAAGAGACAGGTTCTAAGGGAGCTTTCTTT.

The chain employs TRBV30 and TRBJ2-2; unclear D gene. Germline V lookup: CDR1 GTSNPN, CDR2 SVGIG (reference sequence). The CDR3 is made up of 13 amino acids. Trimming took off 0 bases at V and 6 bases at J, with 8 bases between the two ends. CDR3 nucleotide sequence: TGTGCCTGGAGTGTGTTTAACGCCGGGGAGCTGTTTTTT. This sequence encodes CAWSVFNAGELFF. Drawing the rest from reference TRBV30 and TRBJ2-2, the complete variable domain is SQTIHQWPATLVQPVGSPLSLECTVEGTSNPNLYWYRQAAGRGLQLLFYSVGIGQISSEVPQNLSASRPQDRQFILSSKKLLLSDSGFYLCAWSVFNAGELFFGEGSRLTVL.

V is TRBV10-3 and J is TRBJ2-3, with D tentatively TRBD2 (6 bases). CDR3 size: 14 residues. Between the trimmed V and J ends, which lost 8 bases and 4 bases, there was a span of 16 bases. Germline assignment: CDR1 ENHRY and CDR2 SYGVKD. In nucleotides, the CDR3 is TGTGCCATCCCGGGAGCCCCGCCGGCAGATACGCAGTATTTT. This sequence encodes CAIPGAPPADTQYF.

The chain joins TRBV7-2 to TRBJ2-4; D may be TRBD1 (6 bases). The CDR3 spans 17 residues. Germline values: CDR1 SGHTA, CDR2 FQGNSA. V was trimmed by 1 base and J by 3 bases, leaving 16 bases between them. The CDR3 is CASSLDGQTSNKNIQYF. The CDR3 nucleotides read TGTGCCAGCAGCTTAGACGGACAGACATCAAACAAAAACATTCAGTACTTC.

The rearrangement uses TRBV30 and TRBJ2-3, with TRBD2 matching over 8 bases. Germline CDR1 GTSNPN, CDR2 SVGIG (reference sequence). The V and J ends lost 2 bases and 2 bases, in that order; junction bases with no gene match: 6. This CDR3 contains 15 residues. The DNA of the CDR3 is TGTGCCTGGAGTCCCACGGGGGGGGTCACAGATACGCAGTATTTT. Its translation is CAWSPTGGVTDTQYF.

The chain employs TRBV27 and TRBJ2-1; D perhaps matches TRBD2 (6 bases). The CDR3 totals 14 residues. V dropped 2 bases and J dropped 10 bases, with 15 bases sitting between them. Germline V gives CDR1 MNHEY, CDR2 SMNVEV (reference sequence). The CDR3 loop reads CASSLAGPSVEQFF. For the CDR3, the DNA is TGTGCCAGCAGTTTAGCGGGGCCTAGCGTGGAGCAGTTCTTC.

In its sample, this clone was seen a few times. The chain uses TRBV4-3 and TRBJ2-5; a possible D gene is TRBD2 (6 bases). Germline loops: CDR1 LGHNA, CDR2 YSLEER. The V and J ends lost 0 bases and 1 base respectively, with 12 bases between them. This CDR3 contains 16 residues. The CDR3 reads CASSQDRGRGQETQYF. CDR3 bases: TGCGCCAGCAGCCAAGATCGAGGGCGGGGCCAAGAGACCCAGTACTTC.

The CDR3 DNA follows: TGCAGCGTCCGCTCCGGTCAGACCGGGACAGACTCATACGAGCAGTACTTC. The encoded protein is CSVRSGQTGTDSYEQYF. The chain employs TRBV29-1 and TRBJ2-7, with 7 bases lining up with TRBD1. This CDR3 comprises 17 residues. After removal of 6 bases from V and 4 bases from J, the junction contained 21 bases not matched to a gene. The germline CDR1 and CDR2 sequences are SQVTM and ANQGSEA.

The rearrangement links TRBV9 to TRBJ2-5; the D gene is possibly TRBD2 (6 bases). The CDR3 covers 16 residues. Trimming stripped 0 bases from V and 3 bases from J, with 15 bases between. Germline lookup yields CDR1 SGDLS and CDR2 YYNGEE. The CDR3 DNA sequence: TGTGCCAGCAGCGTAGCTACGCGGGACGGAAAAGAGACCCAGTACTTC. It encodes CASSVATRDGKETQYF.

This clone came up a few times. The chain carries TRBV30 and TRBJ1-6; D is unclear. CDR1 GTSNPN and CDR2 SVGIG come from the germline V gene (reference sequence). Trimming took off 1 base at V and 8 bases at J, with 9 bases between the two ends. The CDR3 has 13 residues. The CDR3 DNA reads TGTGCCTGGAGTGACGCCGACTATTCACCCCTCCACTTT. Encoded protein: CAWSDADYSPLHF.

This chain joins TRBV30 and TRBJ2-3; TRBD1 aligns across 10 bases. V shed 2 bases and J 6 bases; nucleotides not matched to a gene: 8. Germline CDR1 reads GTSNPN; CDR2 reads SVGIG (reference sequence). This CDR3 has 15 residues. The CDR3 sequence is CAWSPGQGNVDTQYF. The CDR3 nucleotides are TGTGCCTGGAGTCCGGGACAGGGGAACGTTGATACGCAGTATTTT.